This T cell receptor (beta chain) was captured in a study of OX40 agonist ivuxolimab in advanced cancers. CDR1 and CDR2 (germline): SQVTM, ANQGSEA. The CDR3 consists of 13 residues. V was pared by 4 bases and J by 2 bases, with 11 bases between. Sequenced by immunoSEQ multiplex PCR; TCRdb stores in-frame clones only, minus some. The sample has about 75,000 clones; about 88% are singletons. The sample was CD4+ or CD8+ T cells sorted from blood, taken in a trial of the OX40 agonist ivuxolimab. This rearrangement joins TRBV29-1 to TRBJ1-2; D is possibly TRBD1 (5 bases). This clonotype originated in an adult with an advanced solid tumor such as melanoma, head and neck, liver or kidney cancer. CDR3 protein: CSVGRGMNYGYTF. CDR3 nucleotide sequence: TGCAGCGTTGGCCGGGGGATGAACTATGGCTACACCTTC.